This T cell receptor (beta chain) is drawn from a study of blood T cell repertoires in COVID-19. TCRdb's copy holds only in-frame clones and misses some; the assay was immunoSEQ multiplex PCR. Of around 180,000 clones in the sample, about 85% were seen once. The TCR was taken from an older man with COVID-19, enrolled during active disease. The specimen was peripheral blood.

CDR3 coding DNA: TGTGCCAGCAGTCCGGACAGGGGCTTCCAGCCCCTCCACTTT. It is translated as CASSPDRGFQPLHF. The chain uses TRBV6-5 and TRBJ1-6; 9 bases fit TRBD1. The CDR3 has 14 residues. V shed 5 bases and J 13 bases; nucleotides not matched to a gene: 9. Looked up from germline, CDR1 is MNHEY and CDR2 is SVGAGI.